This passage covers 2 T cell receptor beta chains from one sample sequenced in a study of response to subunit inactivated influenza vaccine. TCRdb re-analysed the RT-PCR reads in MiXCR, keeping a single row per CDR3 protein. The sample lists under 850,000 distinct CDR3 sequences; around 18% were seen once. The input for sequencing was PBMCs from blood, taken 4 to 6 days after vaccination. These receptors were collected from a man aged 45-65 years who received an inactivated influenza vaccine.

This clonotype was counted at least ten times. The rearrangement joins TRBV29-1 to TRBJ2-1; possibly TRBD1 or TRBD2 for D (7 bases each). Germline values: CDR1 SQVTM, CDR2 ANQGSEA. The CDR3 spans 15 residues. The V end lost 7 bases, the J end lost 0 bases, and 16 bases lay between the germline ends. This CDR3 is CSAGGDGSSYNEQFF. The CDR3 DNA sequence: TGCAGCGCAGGGGGGGACGGGAGCTCCTACAATGAGCAGTTCTTC.

Note on this clonotype: A much larger clonotype is one base distant, so this may be a read error. The genes are TRBV7-6 and TRBJ2-2, with a weak D call TRBD1 (6 bases). Per the germline V gene, CDR1 is SGHVS and CDR2 is FNYEAQ. V lost 1 base and J 9 bases, leaving 15 bases between the germline ends. CDR3 length: 15 amino acids. CDR3 DNA: TGTGCCAGCAGCTTAGGGGACATCAAGACCCGGGAGCTGTTTTTT. It yields the protein CASSLGDIKTRELFF.